This entry features one T cell receptor beta chain sequence. Its antigen remains unknown. V was shortened by 0 bases and J by 2 bases, with 9 bases between the two germline ends. CDR3 size: 15 residues. Germline CDR1 is MNHEY and CDR2 is SMNVEV (reference sequence). An amount of RNA that ranged from roughly 0.45 to 1 ug was reverse transcribed with random hexamers. The CDR3 of TCR beta was amplified by immunoSEQ multiplex PCR across 54 Vbeta and 13 Jbeta. One entry per CDR3 protein, called by TCRdb with MiXCR from the immunoSEQ multiplex PCR reads. This sample carries about 140,000 distinct CDR3 sequences, roughly 95% of them seen once, and the ten largest clones take approximately 0.11%. This sample was taken from a study of CD8 T cells in Susac syndrome. The study, taken as a whole, reports: Only a relatively small number of individuals were included in the TCR sequencing and HLA analysis.

The chain uses TRBV27 and TRBJ2-3; D is unclear. Sequences were obtained from CD4+ T cells from PBMCs. This clonotype was sampled from a human donor with multiple sclerosis. CDR3: CASSLSIGLTDTQYF. In nucleotides, the CDR3 is TGTGCCAGCAGTTTATCTATAGGTCTCACAGATACGCAGTATTTT.